Reported below is one TCR beta chain. Its antigen is unidentified. The sample is drawn from a study of T-cell memory formation after mild COVID-19. Findings and limits, study-wide: Researchers could not confirm that second-wave clones peaking on day 37 targeted SARS-CoV-2. Some responding clones appeared in pre-infection memory, suggesting cross-reactive memory joined.

TCRdb itself ran the 5' RACE reads through MiXCR, one entry per CDR3 protein. The profile shows just over 350,000 distinct CDR3 sequences, approximately 15% of them singletons. Germline V lookup: CDR1 SGHDT, CDR2 YYEEEE. The V end lost 4 bases, the J end lost 0 bases, and 10 bases lay between the germline ends. This CDR3 has 14 residues. The specimen was PBMCs or a T cell subset sorted from them (not recorded which). The chain uses TRBV5-6 and TRBJ2-5; D remains unclear. The origin of this receptor is a young man who had mild COVID-19 (a few samples of this study predate the infection). Cell type and time point are not known. CDR3 protein: CASSPGRYQETQYF. The CDR3 coding sequence is TGTGCCAGCAGCCCGGGCAGATACCAAGAGACCCAGTACTTC. Complete variable domain (other parts from reference TRBV5-6 and TRBJ2-5): DAGVTQSPTHLIKTRGQQVTLRCSPKSGHDTVSWYQQALGQGPQFIFQYYEEEERQRGNFPDRFSGHQFPNYSSELNVNALLLGDSALYLCASSPGRYQETQYFGPGTRLLVL.